These 7 T cell receptor beta chains originate from one sample sequenced in a study of T cell responses to AZD1222 COVID-19 vaccine. Only in-frame clones appear in the TCRdb table, and some are missing; sequencing was by immunoSEQ multiplex PCR. The table includes roughly 180,000 clones, approximately 89% detected once. The sample in question was peripheral blood, obtained 28 days after the second AZD1222 dose. The receptors were gathered from an adult who received the AZD1222 COVID-19 vaccine.

The chain employs TRBV11-3 and TRBJ2-3; 13 positions match TRBD2. Germline assignment: CDR1 SGHNT and CDR2 YENEEA. This CDR3 contains 20 residues. With V trimmed by 1 base and J by 5 bases, 15 bases remained unmatched. CDR3 region: CASSLGDLFGLAGVEDTQYF. The CDR3 nucleotides read TGTGCCAGCAGCTTAGGTGATTTGTTCGGACTAGCGGGAGTGGAAGATACGCAGTATTTT.

The V gene is TRBV30, the J gene TRBJ1-1; D unresolved. V lost 2 bases, J lost 0 bases, and 4 bases lay in between. CDR1 and CDR2 (germline): GTSNPN, SVGIG (reference sequence). This CDR3 has 12 amino acids. In DNA form, the CDR3 reads TGTGCCTGGAGTAGGATGAACACTGAAGCTTTCTTT. Translated, it gives CAWSRMNTEAFF.

This sequence joins TRBV14 and TRBJ2-5; possible D gene TRBD1, 6 bases. The length of the CDR3 is 14 residues. Per the germline V gene, CDR1 is SGHDN and CDR2 is FVKESK. V was cut by 5 bases and J by 2 bases, with 12 bases left in between. The CDR3 sequence is CASSNQGWQETQYF. CDR3 nucleotide sequence: TGTGCCAGCAGCAATCAGGGGTGGCAAGAGACCCAGTACTTC.

The chain employs TRBV6-6 and TRBJ1-2; weak D call: TRBD1 (5 bases). V dropped 7 bases and J dropped 4 bases, with 19 bases sitting between them. The CDR3 runs to 15 residues. Germline CDR1 is MNHNY and CDR2 is SVGAGI (reference sequence). The CDR3 nucleotides are TGTGCCAGCACTCCATCCCCCGGGGGGACCTATGGCTACACCTTC. Protein: CASTPSPGGTYGYTF.

This sequence joins TRBV5-1 and TRBJ2-1, with TRBD1 matching over 10 bases. Trimming cost V 0 bases and J 7 bases; bases outside gene matches: 13. The CDR3 is made up of 18 amino acids. Per the germline V gene, CDR1 is SGHRS and CDR2 is YFSETQ. The CDR3 loop is CASSLGGQGIFGRNEQFF. CDR3 bases: TGCGCCAGCAGCTTGGGGGGACAGGGGATATTTGGAAGAAATGAGCAGTTCTTC.

The CDR3 spells CASSQSRRGRAEAFF. The CDR3 region has the DNA TGTGCCAGCAGTCAATCTAGGAGGGGGCGGGCTGAAGCTTTCTTT. V and J are TRBV27 and TRBJ1-1, with TRBD1 matching 7 bases. CDR1 is MNHEY and CDR2 is SMNVEV in the germline V gene (reference sequence). Trimming removed 5 bases from V and 6 bases from J; junction bases left unmatched: 12. The CDR3 runs 15 residues.

The chain recombines TRBV28 with TRBJ1-1, with 7 bases lining up with TRBD1. Unmatched junction bases numbered 13, after V lost 6 bases and J lost 9 bases. CDR1 MDHEN and CDR2 SYDVKM come from the germline V gene. The CDR3 loop spans 14 amino acids. CDR3 coding DNA: TGTGCCAGCAGAGAACAGGGGTCGCTTCGGAAAGCTTTCTTT. Translation: CASREQGSLRKAFF.